Listed below are T cell receptor beta chains from one sample, sequenced in a study of blood T cell repertoires in COVID-19. Method: immunoSEQ multiplex PCR; TCRdb's copy keeps in-frame clones and lacks some. This sample has about 110,000 clones, with roughly two thirds found just once. The sample comprised peripheral blood. Receptors originate from a human donor with acute or convalescent COVID-19. The donor label of this sample is uncertain. Both conserved end residues are part of each CDR3. A D gene is named only where the DNA matches it firmly. Rows give clone size only sometimes, using once, few, many, or a class for an expanded clone.

D gene,clone size,J gene,V gene,CDR3 protein,CDR3 DNA
-,-,TRBJ1-1,TRBV29-1,CSVDQGLDTEAFF,TGCAGCGTGGACCAGGGGCTTGACACTGAAGCTTTCTTT
TRBD2,-,TRBJ2-3,TRBV4-1,CASTSLLAGGYGGTDTQYF,TGCGCCAGCACCTCACTATTAGCGGGGGGTTACGGGGGCACAGATACGCAGTATTTT
-,-,TRBJ1-1,TRBV5-1,CASSLEGRNTEAFF,TGCGCCAGCAGCTTGGAAGGGAGAAACACTGAAGCTTTCTTT
TRBD1,-,TRBJ1-6,TRBV7-2,CASSLGPGQAYYNSPLHF,TGTGCCAGCAGTTTGGGGCCGGGACAGGCTTACTATAATTCACCCCTCCACTTT
-,-,TRBJ1-3,TRBV3-1/TRBV3-2,CASSQQASSGNTIYF,TGTGCCAGCAGCCAACAGGCGAGCTCTGGAAACACCATATATTTT
-,once,TRBJ1-3,TRBV5-1,CASSSNGGSGNTIYF,TGCGCCAGCAGCTCGAACGGGGGCTCTGGAAACACCATATATTTT
TRBD1,-,TRBJ2-3,TRBV2,CASSRTGVADTQYF,TGTGCCAGCAGCAGGACAGGGGTGGCAGATACGCAGTATTTT
TRBD1,many,TRBJ2-7,TRBV2,CASRDRGIYEQYF,TGTGCCAGCCGAGACAGGGGGATCTACGAGCAGTACTTC
TRBD1,-,TRBJ2-6,TRBV5-1,CASSVRGQGANVLTF,TGCGCCAGCAGCGTCAGGGGGCAGGGGGCCAACGTCCTGACTTTC
-,-,TRBJ2-1,TRBV7-9,CASSLVGSGKLNEQFF,TGTGCCAGCAGCTTAGTTGGCTCAGGGAAACTCAATGAGCAGTTCTTC
-,-,TRBJ2-6,TRBV28,CASSSPSSGANVLTF,TGTGCCAGCAGTTCCCCGAGCTCTGGGGCCAACGTCCTGACTTTC
-,-,TRBJ2-7,TRBV12-5,CASGLPPYEQYF,TGTGCTAGTGGTTTGCCTCCCTACGAGCAGTACTTC
-,-,TRBJ1-2,TRBV3-1/TRBV3-2,CASSQGSTGANYGYTF,TGTGCCAGCAGCCAAGGTAGCACAGGAGCTAACTATGGCTACACCTTC
-,-,TRBJ2-3,TRBV11-2,CASSFFRSRTDTQYF,TGTGCCAGCAGCTTTTTCCGGAGCCGCACAGATACGCAGTATTTT
-,many,TRBJ1-1,TRBV27,CASSSREGTEAFF,TGTGCCAGCAGTTCCCGCGAGGGCACTGAAGCTTTCTTT
-,-,TRBJ2-5,TRBV5-1,CASSPLDSQETQYF,TGCGCCAGCAGTCCATTGGACAGTCAAGAGACCCAGTACTTC
TRBD2,medium-sized,TRBJ2-7,TRBV13,CASRWKGTSGGQYF,TGTGCCAGCCGTTGGAAAGGGACTAGCGGGGGGCAGTACTTC
-,-,TRBJ1-1,TRBV10-1,CASSVAKNTEAFF,TGCGCCAGCAGTGTGGCCAAGAACACTGAAGCTTTCTTT
TRBD2,-,TRBJ2-1,TRBV14,CASSRDYTYNEQFF,TGTGCCAGCAGCCGGGACTACACCTACAATGAGCAGTTCTTC
-,-,TRBJ1-4,TRBV2,CASSASYSELKLFF,TGTGCCAGCAGTGCCTCCTACTCGGAGTTGAAACTGTTTTTT
-,-,TRBJ2-3,TRBV4-2,CASSQDARTDTQYF,TGTGCCAGCAGCCAAGATGCCAGAACAGATACGCAGTATTTT
-,-,TRBJ2-5,TRBV29-1,CSVGGLETQYF,TGCAGCGTTGGAGGGCTGGAGACCCAGTACTTC
TRBD1,-,TRBJ1-2,TRBV3-1/TRBV3-2,CASSFGQGRGYTF,TGTGCCAGCAGCTTCGGACAGGGGAGAGGCTACACCTTC
-,many,TRBJ2-2,TRBV21-1,CASSPVGQGYTGELFF,TGTGCCAGCAGCCCCGTGGGACAGGGGTACACCGGGGAGCTGTTTTTT
TRBD1,-,TRBJ1-6,TRBV11-2,CASSSLDRGEDSPLHF,TGTGCCAGCAGCTCCCTGGACAGGGGGGAGGATTCACCCCTCCACTTT
-,-,TRBJ1-1,TRBV2,CASSELGTMATEAFF,TGTGCCAGCAGTGAACTCGGGACAATGGCCACTGAAGCTTTCTTT
-,few,TRBJ2-7,TRBV19,CASAGTATYEQYF,TGTGCCAGTGCCGGGACTGCAACCTACGAGCAGTACTTC
-,-,TRBJ1-5,TRBV7-2,CASSRARGNNQPQHF,TGTGCCAGCAGCCGGGCCCGAGGGAACAATCAGCCCCAGCATTTT
TRBD1,-,TRBJ2-1,TRBV5-8,CASSKTGGDNEQFF,TGTGCCAGCAGCAAGACAGGGGGTGACAATGAGCAGTTCTTC
-,-,TRBJ1-3,TRBV28,CASSLTPFHSGNTIYF,TGTGCCAGCAGTTTGACTCCTTTCCACTCTGGAAACACCATATATTTT
-,-,TRBJ1-1,TRBV5-1,CASSWGGEATEAFF,TGCGCCAGCAGCTGGGGGGGAGAGGCAACTGAAGCTTTCTTT
-,-,TRBJ2-2,TRBV10-2,CASKLSTGELFF,TGCGCCAGCAAACTGAGCACCGGGGAGCTGTTTTTT
TRBD2,few,TRBJ2-1,TRBV3-1/TRBV3-2,CASSPLSGSGGAHEQFF,TGTGCCAGCAGCCCACTGAGCGGGAGCGGGGGGGCTCATGAGCAGTTCTTC
-,few,TRBJ1-6,TRBV11-2,CASSFSGSPLHF,TGTGCCAGCAGCTTCTCGGGTTCACCCCTCCACTTT
-,many,TRBJ1-2,TRBV30,CAWSEFGGGYGYTF,TGTGCCTGGAGTGAGTTTGGGGGCGGCTATGGCTACACCTTC
-,-,TRBJ2-3,TRBV2,CASSEVFQGEDTQYF,TGTGCCAGCAGTGAAGTTTTCCAGGGTGAAGATACGCAGTATTTT
-,few,TRBJ1-6,TRBV6-1,CASSERFRVNPLHF,TGTGCCAGCAGTGAACGCTTCCGAGTCAACCCCCTCCACTTT
TRBD1,-,TRBJ2-2,TRBV5-4,CASTRQGNTGELFF,TGTGCCAGCACTCGACAGGGGAACACCGGGGAGCTGTTTTTT
-,-,TRBJ2-5,TRBV3-1/TRBV3-2,CASSQDPGKETQYF,TGTGCCAGCAGCCAAGATCCAGGTAAAGAGACCCAGTACTTC
TRBD2,-,TRBJ2-2,TRBV10-1,CASSERGDYTGELFF,TGCGCCAGCAGTGAGCGGGGGGATTACACCGGGGAGCTGTTTTTT
TRBD1,once,TRBJ1-1,TRBV5-1,CASSYRGTEAFF,TGCGCCAGCAGCTACAGGGGCACTGAAGCTTTCTTT
-,-,TRBJ1-4,TRBV4-2,CASSQDRRTEKLFF,TGTGCCAGCAGCCAAGATCGGCGTACGGAGAAACTGTTTTTT
TRBD1,-,TRBJ2-7,TRBV28,CASRGPGQGGTYEQYF,TGTGCCAGCAGGGGCCCGGGACAGGGAGGGACCTACGAGCAGTACTTC
TRBD1,few,TRBJ2-1,TRBV5-5,CASSPLDRAYNEQFF,TGTGCCAGCAGCCCACTAGACAGGGCTTACAATGAGCAGTTCTTC